Here is one T cell receptor beta chain with its context. What antigen it recognizes has not been identified. The record has no base qualities; no much larger clone is one base away. The immunoSEQ Assay, a bias-controlled multiplex PCR, was used to amplify TCRbeta CDR3 regions from genomic DNA. The authors processed their data as follows. The number of nucleated cells in each sample was estimated from the amplification of reference gene primers within the assay. Sequence reads were collapsed and filtered to measure the absolute abundance of every unique TCRbeta CDR3 rearrangement. For each sample, productive Simpson clonality was calculated as the square root of Simpson's diversity index over productive rearrangements. The immuneACCESS repertoire file appears here via TCRdb, limited to in-frame rearrangements. These files lack a portion of the clones; in checked studies, under half of the deficit traces to unresolved V genes, and the cause of the others is not known. V and J calls and clone size are copied from that table; D and trimming were computed from the DNA. This sample gives 200,000 to 250,000 clones in total; about 85% of them show up just once. The ten largest make up approximately 1.7% of the sample.

Including cysteine and phenylalanine, the CDR3 has 13 amino acids. Only the CDR3 DNA is retained, 39 bases long and in frame from the first base. The germline V gene encodes CDR1 LNHDA and CDR2 SQIVND (reference sequence). Compared with germline, V lacks 0 bases and J lacks 6 bases; bases without a gene match: 2. This sample stems from a study of blood T cell repertoires in COVID-19 (TCRdb year 2020). Regarding the complete study: Samples from collaborators originated in the United States, Italy and Spain and spanned both the acute and convalescent phases of COVID-19. The material from the prospective study consisted of cDNA or gDNA derived from T cells, B-cell-depleted T cells, or PBMCs. Deeply sampled blood TCRbeta repertoires from subjects exposed to, actively infected with, or recovered from COVID-19 were included in the dataset. The repertoires were made available in a free public database intended to serve as a resource for research on the immune response to SARS-CoV-2. The samples were drawn from the first 160 participants of the ongoing ImmuneRACE study and from 1,254 subjects provided by 6 global collaborators. Sample metadata almost always included a de-identified subject ID, COVID-19 status, age in years and sex. Where available, HLA class I and class II types were taken from metadata supplied by the sample provider and were not determined by assay-based typing.

The full study reports these points: Clinical and demographic metadata were provided uncurated, with the amount varying by source and participant.

Whole blood was collected in K2EDTA tubes by collaborating institutions according to the institutions' own protocols. For TCRbeta analysis, collaborators shipped samples in one of three forms: frozen whole blood, isolated PBMCs, or DNA extracted from either of those sample types. Sequencing used peripheral blood. Here the chain combines TRBV19 and TRBJ2-7; 7 nucleotides in the junction match TRBD1. The sequence derives from a man aged 65 to 79 with acute or convalescent COVID-19. CDR3 reads: CASSIDNRGEQYF. The DNA is as follows: TGTGCCAGTAGTATAGACAACAGGGGCGAGCAGTACTTC.